These 11 T cell receptor beta chains were sequenced from one sample in a study of TIL therapy for anti-PD-1-resistant metastatic lung cancer. Regarding time point: pre-treatment sample, taken before nivolumab and TIL therapy. This was the immunoSEQ v3 assay. Data came from immunoSEQ multiplex PCR; TCRdb stores just in-frame clones and leaves some out. This sample has 25,000 to 40,000 clones, with 60% to 80% found just once. The input for sequencing was blood, taken at baseline. Receptors originate from a woman aged 30 to 85 with non-small cell lung cancer.

The chain uses TRBV5-1 and TRBJ2-3, with no clear D. The CDR3 sequence is 15 residues long. V shed 0 bases and J shed 0 bases, with 8 bases lying between them. In germline, CDR1 is SGHRS, CDR2 YFSETQ. The CDR3: CASSLVPSSTDTQYF. The CDR3 DNA sequence: TGCGCCAGCAGCTTGGTTCCATCTAGCACAGATACGCAGTATTTT.

The chain recombines TRBV15 with TRBJ2-7; 9 bases line up with TRBD2. Germline V CDR1 and CDR2: LNHNV, YYDKDF (reference sequence). The CDR3 is made up of 15 amino acids. V lost 0 bases to trimming and J lost 6 bases; unmatched junction nucleotides: 6. Here the CDR3 DNA reads TGTGCCACCAGCAGAGATTTAGCGGGAGCTACCGAGCAGTACTTC. This gives the protein CATSRDLAGATEQYF.

CDR3 sequence reads: CASSYPQSSYNEQFF. The CDR3 nucleotides are TGTGCCAGCAGTTATCCACAAAGCTCCTACAATGAGCAGTTCTTC. The rearrangement links TRBV5-4 to TRBJ2-1; D uncertain. The CDR3 extends over 15 amino acids. Germline V CDR1 and CDR2: SGHNT, YYREEE (reference sequence). Trimming removed 5 bases from V and 0 bases from J, with 12 bases in between. Drawing the rest from reference TRBV5-4 and TRBJ2-1, the complete variable domain is ETGVTQSPTHLIKTRGQQVTLRCSSQSGHNTVSWYQQALGQGPQFIFQYYREEENGRGNFPPRFSGLQFPNYSSELNVNALELDDSALYLCASSYPQSSYNEQFFGPGTRLTVL.

The chain recombines TRBV6-4 with TRBJ2-3, with TRBD2 identical over 9 bases. After removal of 0 bases from V and 3 bases from J, the junction contained 4 bases not matched to a gene. The CDR3 contains 16 residues. Germline loops: CDR1 MRHNA, CDR2 SNTAGT. The CDR3 DNA reads as TGTGCCAGCAGTGACTCGAGGACTAGCGAGACAGATACGCAGTATTTT. Amino acids: CASSDSRTSETDTQYF.

This sequence joins TRBV5-4 and TRBJ2-1; D not certain. CDR1 and CDR2 (germline): SGHNT, YYREEE (reference sequence). The CDR3 runs to 13 residues. The ends were cut back, 0 bases at V and 6 bases at J, with 7 bases in the middle. Here the CDR3 reads CASSLEVLNEQFF. The DNA of the CDR3 is TGTGCCAGCAGCTTGGAGGTACTCAATGAGCAGTTCTTC.

V usage is TRBV5-4 and J usage is TRBJ1-1; 11 nucleotides line up with TRBD1. V lost 4 bases, J lost 14 bases, and 13 bases stayed unmatched. The germline CDR1 and CDR2 sequences are SGHNT and YYREEE (reference sequence). This CDR3 has 14 residues. The CDR3 spells CASSLGTGGYQGFF. CDR3 nucleotide sequence: TGTGCCAGCAGCCTCGGGACAGGGGGATACCAAGGCTTCTTT.

The genes are TRBV21-1 and TRBJ2-7; the table calls TRBD2, which could not be checked here. TRBV21-1 corresponds to a pseudogene. The CDR3 totals 16 residues. CDR3 loop: CASSPRTSGDSYEQYF. Here the CDR3 DNA reads TGTGCCAGCAGCCCCAGGACTAGCGGGGACTCCTACGAGCAGTACTTC.

V is TRBV4-2 and J is TRBJ2-2, with TRBD1 matching 7 bases. Trimming cost V 6 bases and J 6 bases; bases outside gene matches: 13. The CDR3 extends over 16 amino acids. Germline V lookup: CDR1 LGHNA, CDR2 YNFKEQ. CDR3 in amino acids: CASSKGGLGFSGELFF. The DNA of the CDR3 is TGTGCCAGCAGTAAAGGGGGCCTAGGTTTCTCCGGGGAGCTGTTTTTT.

The genes are TRBV5-4 and TRBJ2-7, with TRBD2 identical over 15 bases. J gave up 7 bases and V 4 bases, and 9 bases lay outside the gene matches. Per germline, CDR1 SGHNT and CDR2 YYREEE (reference sequence). This CDR3 region has 16 residues. The CDR3 sequence is CASSRGLAGGQREQYF. As DNA, the CDR3 is TGTGCCAGCAGCCGCGGACTAGCGGGAGGGCAGCGAGAGCAGTACTTC.

The chain couples TRBV18 to TRBJ1-1; 9 nucleotides align to TRBD1. This CDR3 is built from 14 residues. Germline V gene sequence: CDR1 KGHSH, CDR2 LQKENI. With 3 bases clipped from V and 3 bases from J, the junction kept 2 bases outside the gene matches. The CDR3 DNA sequence: TGTGCCAGCTCACCGGGACAGGGTCACACTGAAGCTTTCTTT. This codes for CASSPGQGHTEAFF.

A note on this clone: At one of its ends the junction is not consistent with the germline gene, which may arise from a read error. This chain joins TRBV7-2 and TRBJ1-2, with D hard to call. The CDR3 has 11 amino acids. Germline V lookup: CDR1 SGHTA, CDR2 FQGNSA. CDR3 nucleotide sequence: TGTGCCAGCAGCTTAGGACTCCCCCACTACTTC. It specifies CASSLGLPHYF. Using reference TRBV7-2 and TRBJ1-2 for the parts outside the CDR3, the full variable domain is GAGVSQSPSNKVTEKGKDVELRCDPISGHTALYWYRQSLGQGLEFLIYFQGNSAPDKSGLPSDRFSAERTGGSVSTLTIQRTQQEDSAVYLCASSLGLPHYFGSGTRLTVV.